A selection of T cell receptor beta chains follows, all from one sample in a study of T cell responses to AZD1222 COVID-19 vaccine. TCRdb's table, derived via immunoSEQ multiplex PCR, lists solely in-frame clones and lacks some. The sample records some 25,000 clones, 88% being singletons. The material was peripheral blood, obtained 28 days after the second AZD1222 dose. The receptors were gathered from an adult who received the AZD1222 COVID-19 vaccine. Each CDR3 is given with its conserved first and last residue. A D gene is named only where the DNA matches it firmly. Size is omitted from some rows. Given values are once, few, many or a class for expanded clones.

abundance | j_gene | d_gene | v_gene | CDR3nt | CDR3aa
. | TRBJ1-4 | TRBD1 | TRBV29-1 | TGCAGCGTTGAAGGGACAGGGGGCGGTGAAAAACTGTTTTTT | CSVEGTGGGEKLFF
. | TRBJ1-1 | . | TRBV7-2 | TGTGCCAGCAGCCTTAGTGGCAGGGCTAACACTGAAGCTTTCTTT | CASSLSGRANTEAFF
. | TRBJ2-5 | . | TRBV24-1 | TGTGCCACCAGTGAATCAGGGAAAGAGACCCAGTACTTC | CATSESGKETQYF
. | TRBJ2-3 | . | TRBV20-1 | TGCAGTGCTAGTTTTGGCGGCTACCCAGGGGATACGCAGTATTTT | CSASFGGYPGDTQYF
. | TRBJ2-7 | . | TRBV28 | TGTGCCAGCAGTCCCCCAAGCGGATTCTACGAGCAGTACTTC | CASSPPSGFYEQYF
once | TRBJ2-1 | . | TRBV19 | TGTGCCAGTAGTGGGATTCGGGACAAAGCGGGCAATGAGCAGTTCTTC | CASSGIRDKAGNEQFF
. | TRBJ1-1 | . | TRBV21-1 | TGTGCCAGCAGCAAAGGATGGGTTTCTGAGAACACTGAAGCTTTCTTT | CASSKGWVSENTEAFF
. | TRBJ1-1 | TRBD1 | TRBV5-6 | TGTGCCAGCAGCTCAGGACAGGGACTCATGAACACTGAAGCTTTCTTT | CASSSGQGLMNTEAFF
. | TRBJ2-7 | TRBD1 | TRBV25-1 | TGTGCCAGCAGTGGACAGGGGGGTTCCTACGAGCAGTACTTC | CASSGQGGSYEQYF
few | TRBJ1-4 | . | TRBV6-5 | TGTGCCAGCAGTTACAGTTTGGCAGGGTCTACTGAAAAACTGTTTTTT | CASSYSLAGSTEKLFF
. | TRBJ2-3 | . | TRBV10-1 | TGCGCCAGCAGTGAGTGGGGCGATACGCAGTATTTT | CASSEWGDTQYF
once | TRBJ1-2 | TRBD1 | TRBV18 | TGTGCCAGCTCATCGCCGGGACAGGCTAACTATGGCTACACCTTC | CASSSPGQANYGYTF
. | TRBJ2-5 | TRBD2 | TRBV6-5 | TGTGCCAGCAGGATCAGCGGGGGGCTTCGCGAGACCCAGTACTTC | CASRISGGLRETQYF
. | TRBJ2-7 | TRBD1 | TRBV5-6 | TGTGCCAGCAGCTTTGGGGACAGGGCCCCTGCTGTGGGGGAGCAGTACTTC | CASSFGDRAPAVGEQYF
. | TRBJ1-2 | . | TRBV29-1 | TGCAGCGTTTTGAGTAGCTATGGCTACACCTTC | CSVLSSYGYTF
. | TRBJ1-5 | . | TRBV25-1 | TGTGCCAGCAGTGAAGTCTGGGACAATCAGCCCCAGCATTTT | CASSEVWDNQPQHF
. | TRBJ2-7 | . | TRBV4-1 | TGCGCCAGCAGCCAACCCAACAGAGGCAGCTCCTACGAGCAGTACTTC | CASSQPNRGSSYEQYF
. | TRBJ1-2 | . | TRBV6-1 | TGTGCCAGCAGTGCCCGACAGACCAGAAGGATCGATGGCTACACCTTC | CASSARQTRRIDGYTF
. | TRBJ1-4 | . | TRBV12-3/TRBV12-4 | TGTGCCAGCAGTTACACAGTGGTAAAACTGTTTTTT | CASSYTVVKLFF